The clone carrying this T cell receptor (beta chain) was observed a few times. The target antigen is unknown. The data were taken from a study of cytotoxic CD8 clonotypes in ibrutinib-treated CLL. Across the study: Response was recorded as partial in some 24 patients and complete in 2; at median roughly 63 months, approximately 15 remained remitted and about 12 had progressed.

Assay: immunoSEQ multiplex PCR; the TCRdb copy retains only in-frame clones and omits some. The repertoire holds 50,000 to 65,000 clones, 57% seen once, with approximately 15% in the top ten. Germline CDR1 LGHNA, CDR2 YNFKEQ. CDR3 length: 14 residues. V was cut by 1 base and J by 1 base, with 7 bases left in between. The study's findings and limits: A rise in clonality was seen at ibrutinib response, and a fall back toward baseline was seen at progression. The times at which samples were taken varied between sustained-remission and progressing patients.

Sequenced material: PBMCs, taken after 12 months of ibrutinib treatment. This chain joins TRBV4-2 and TRBJ2-5; D is unclear. The TCR was taken from a human donor with chronic lymphocytic leukemia. DNA for the CDR3: TGTGCCAGCAGCCAAGGAGTGTCCCAAGAGACCCAGTACTTC. It is translated as CASSQGVSQETQYF.